The clone carrying this TCR beta chain was observed once. The data were obtained in a study of cytomegalovirus exposure and HLA in healthy donors. Assay used: immunoSEQ multiplex PCR; TCRdb lists only in-frame clones, some missing. The profile shows 65,000 to 75,000 clones, 94% of them singletons. These donors were members of the roughly 110-subject validation cohort, a group separate from the approximately 670-subject first cohort. Trimming stripped 5 bases from V and 9 bases from J, with 8 bases between. Germline-derived CDR1 and CDR2 are LNHDA and SQIVND (reference sequence). This CDR3 is 11 amino acids long.

The material sequenced was PBMCs. The V gene is TRBV19, the J gene TRBJ1-5; D possibly corresponds to TRBD1 (6 bases). The source is a woman younger than 30 in good health and CMV-seropositive. For the CDR3, the DNA is TGTGCCAGTAGTTTCAGGGGGCCCCAGCATTTT. This encodes CASSFRGPQHF.